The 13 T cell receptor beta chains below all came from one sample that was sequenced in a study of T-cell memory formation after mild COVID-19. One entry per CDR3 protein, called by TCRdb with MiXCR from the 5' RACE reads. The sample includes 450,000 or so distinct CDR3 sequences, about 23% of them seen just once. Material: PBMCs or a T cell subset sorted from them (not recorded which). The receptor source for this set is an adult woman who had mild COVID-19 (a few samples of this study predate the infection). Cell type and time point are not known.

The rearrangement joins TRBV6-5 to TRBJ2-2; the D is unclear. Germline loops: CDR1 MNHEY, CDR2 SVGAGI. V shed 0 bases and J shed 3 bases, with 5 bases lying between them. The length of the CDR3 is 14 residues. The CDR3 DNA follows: TGTGCCAGCAGTTACTCCTGGGACACCGGGGAGCTGTTTTTT. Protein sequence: CASSYSWDTGELFF.

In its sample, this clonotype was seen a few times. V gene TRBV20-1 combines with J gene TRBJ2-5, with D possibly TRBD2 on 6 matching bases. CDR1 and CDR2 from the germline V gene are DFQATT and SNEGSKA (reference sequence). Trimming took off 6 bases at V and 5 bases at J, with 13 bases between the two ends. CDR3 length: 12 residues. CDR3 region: CSANGGRETQYF. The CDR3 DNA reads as TGCAGTGCCAATGGGGGGAGGGAGACCCAGTACTTC.

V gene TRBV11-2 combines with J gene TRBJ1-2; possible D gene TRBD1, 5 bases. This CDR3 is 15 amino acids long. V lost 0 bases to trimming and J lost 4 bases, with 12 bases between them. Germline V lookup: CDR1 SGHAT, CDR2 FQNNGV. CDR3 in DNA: TGTGCCAGCAGCTTAGACTCAGGGTCCCGCTATGGCTACACCTTC. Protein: CASSLDSGSRYGYTF. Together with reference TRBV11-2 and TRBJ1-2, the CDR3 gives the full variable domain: EAGVAQSPRYKIIEKRQSVAFWCNPISGHATLYWYQQILGQGPKLLIQFQNNGVVDDSQLPKDRFSAERLKGVDSTLKIQPAKLEDSAVYLCASSLDSGSRYGYTFGSGTRLTVV.

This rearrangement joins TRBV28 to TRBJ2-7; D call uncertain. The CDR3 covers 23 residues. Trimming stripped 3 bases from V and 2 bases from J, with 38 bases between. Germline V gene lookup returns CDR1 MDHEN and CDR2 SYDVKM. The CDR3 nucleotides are TGTGCCAGCAGTTTCGAAGTTGTCCAGCAGTTCCCGAGAAGAAACCAAGCCGCCTACGAGCAGTACTTC. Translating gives CASSFEVVQQFPRRNQAAYEQYF.

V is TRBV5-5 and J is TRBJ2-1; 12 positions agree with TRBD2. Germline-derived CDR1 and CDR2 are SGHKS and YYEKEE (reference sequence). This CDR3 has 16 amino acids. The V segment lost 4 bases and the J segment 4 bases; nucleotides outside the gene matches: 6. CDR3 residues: CASSLRLAGEYNEQFF. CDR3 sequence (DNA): TGTGCCAGCAGCCTTCGACTAGCGGGAGAGTACAATGAGCAGTTCTTC.

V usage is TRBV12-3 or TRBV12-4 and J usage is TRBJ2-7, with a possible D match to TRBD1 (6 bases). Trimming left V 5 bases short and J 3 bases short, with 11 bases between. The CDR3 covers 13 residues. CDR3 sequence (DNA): TGTGCCAGCAGTACAGGGTTCCGCTACGAGCAGTACTTC. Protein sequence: CASSTGFRYEQYF.

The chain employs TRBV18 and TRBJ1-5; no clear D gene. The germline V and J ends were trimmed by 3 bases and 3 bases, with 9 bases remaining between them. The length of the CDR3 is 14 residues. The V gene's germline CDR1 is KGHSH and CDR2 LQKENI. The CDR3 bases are TGTGCCAGCTCACCCTCCGGCCCCAATCAGCCCCAGCATTTT. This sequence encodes CASSPSGPNQPQHF.

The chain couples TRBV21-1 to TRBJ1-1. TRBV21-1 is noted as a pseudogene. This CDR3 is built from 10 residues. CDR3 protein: CASSPSQAFF. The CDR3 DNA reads TGTGCCAGCAGCCCCTCACAAGCTTTCTTT.

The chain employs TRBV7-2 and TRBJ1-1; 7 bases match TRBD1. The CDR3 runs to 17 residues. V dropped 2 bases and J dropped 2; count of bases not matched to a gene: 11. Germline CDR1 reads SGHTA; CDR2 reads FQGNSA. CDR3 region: CASSLWGAGGSNTEAFF. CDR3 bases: TGTGCCAGCAGCTTATGGGGGGCAGGGGGATCTAACACTGAAGCTTTCTTT.

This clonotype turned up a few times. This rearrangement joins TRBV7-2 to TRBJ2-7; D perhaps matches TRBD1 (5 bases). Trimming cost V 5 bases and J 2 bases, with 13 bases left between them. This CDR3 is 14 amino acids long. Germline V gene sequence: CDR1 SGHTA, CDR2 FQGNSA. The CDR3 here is CASSPDNPAYEQYF. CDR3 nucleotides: TGTGCCAGCAGCCCGGACAACCCCGCCTACGAGCAGTACTTC.

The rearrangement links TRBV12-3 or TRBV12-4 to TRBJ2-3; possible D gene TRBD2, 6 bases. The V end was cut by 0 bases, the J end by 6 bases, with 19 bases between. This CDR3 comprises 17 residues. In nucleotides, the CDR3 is TGTGCCAGCAGTTTAGCCTTACTAGCCCTCCCGGGGGATACGCAGTATTTT. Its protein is CASSLALLALPGDTQYF.

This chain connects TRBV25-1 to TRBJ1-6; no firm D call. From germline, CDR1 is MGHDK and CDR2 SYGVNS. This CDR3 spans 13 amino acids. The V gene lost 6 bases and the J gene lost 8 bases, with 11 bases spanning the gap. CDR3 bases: TGTGCCAGCAGGCGAGGTACGGATTCACCCCTCCACTTT. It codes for CASRRGTDSPLHF.

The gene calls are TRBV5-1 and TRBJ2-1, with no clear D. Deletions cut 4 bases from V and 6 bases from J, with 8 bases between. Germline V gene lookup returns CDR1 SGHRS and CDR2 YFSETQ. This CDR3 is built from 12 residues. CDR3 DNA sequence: TGCGCCAGCAGCAAAAGAGTCAATGAGCAGTTCTTC. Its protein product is CASSKRVNEQFF.